The 24 T cell receptor beta chains given below trace back to one sample, sequenced in a study of T cells after yellow fever vaccination. One entry per CDR3 protein results from TCRdb running MiXCR on the 5' RACE reads. The repertoire holds 300,000 to 400,000 distinct CDR3 sequences, 8.7% seen once, with 18% in the top ten. This sample comprised PBMCs, obtained on the day of the first yellow fever vaccination. These receptors all come from a man aged 18 to 35 who received the YFV17D yellow fever vaccine.

The rearrangement links TRBV7-3 to TRBJ2-2; 9 nucleotides line up with TRBD2. CDR3 size: 17 residues. V was pared by 1 base and J by 7 bases, with 10 bases of the junction left unmatched. The germline V gene encodes CDR1 SGHTA and CDR2 FQGTGA. CDR3 DNA: TGTGCCAGCAGCTTAATGGCGGGGGGGCCGAGAAGCGGGGAGCTGTTTTTT. Its protein is CASSLMAGGPRSGELFF.

This clonotype was observed many times. The rearrangement uses TRBV4-1 and TRBJ1-6; a possible D gene is TRBD1 (6 bases). This CDR3 is 15 amino acids long. V was clipped by 0 bases and J by 7 bases, with 10 bases between them. CDR1 and CDR2 (germline): MGHRA, YSYEKL. This CDR3 reads CASSQDSGENSPLHF. The CDR3 coding sequence is TGCGCCAGCAGCCAAGATTCAGGGGAGAATTCACCCCTCCACTTT.

V gene TRBV6-1 combines with J gene TRBJ1-2; a weak D match, TRBD1 (5 bases). The CDR3 totals 14 residues. The germline V gene has CDR1 MNHNS and CDR2 SASEGT. Trimming removed 6 bases from V and 0 bases from J, with 11 bases in between. The CDR3: CASSPGGTNYGYTF. CDR3 nucleotide sequence: TGTGCCAGCAGCCCTGGGGGAACTAACTATGGCTACACCTTC.

V is TRBV20-1 and J is TRBJ1-1; D remains ambiguous. Germline assignment: CDR1 DFQATT and CDR2 SNEGSKA (reference sequence). The CDR3 is made up of 16 amino acids. Trimming left V 1 base short and J 4 bases short, with 19 bases between. The CDR3 DNA sequence: TGCAGTGCTAGAGGTCGTTCTAGGGTCAGGAGCACTGAAGCTTTCTTT. Residues: CSARGRSRVRSTEAFF.

This clonotype was seen many times. J is TRBJ1-2 and V is TRBV15; D gene ambiguous. Trimming shortened V by 0 bases and J by 1 base, and 15 bases separated the two germline ends. The CDR3 is made up of 17 amino acids. CDR1 and CDR2 (germline): LNHNV, YYDKDF (reference sequence). CDR3 protein: CATSREGDLRRNYGYTF. CDR3 nucleotide sequence: TGTGCCACCAGCAGAGAGGGCGATCTACGACGTAACTATGGCTACACCTTC.

Only a few counts were recorded for this clonotype. The gene calls are TRBV5-1 and TRBJ1-1, with a possible D match to TRBD1 (6 bases). Germline V gene sequence: CDR1 SGHRS, CDR2 YFSETQ. The CDR3 loop spans 16 amino acids. V dropped 0 bases and J dropped 3 bases, with 15 bases sitting between them. The CDR3 DNA reads as TGCGCCAGCAGCTTGGGTAGGGGCGCAGGGGACACTGAAGCTTTCTTT. It specifies CASSLGRGAGDTEAFF.

The chain couples TRBV6-1 to TRBJ2-7; 7 positions match TRBD2. The CDR3 length is 14 residues. The trim removed 5 bases at V and 2 bases at J, leaving 6 bases unmatched. Germline V gene sequence: CDR1 MNHNS, CDR2 SASEGT. The CDR3 DNA reads TGTGCCAGCAGTCGGCGCGGGGGACCCTACGAGCAGTACGTC. Its translation: CASSRRGGPYEQYV.

This clonotype was recorded a few times. The rearrangement uses TRBV12-3 or TRBV12-4 and TRBJ2-5; 11 positions agree with TRBD2. Trimming cost V 1 base and J 5 bases; bases outside gene matches: 3. This CDR3 spans 15 amino acids. CDR3 region: CASSLVAGGPETQYF. The CDR3, as DNA: TGTGCCAGCAGTTTAGTAGCGGGGGGGCCGGAGACCCAGTACTTC.

The chain is built from TRBV6-1 and TRBJ2-7, with D possibly matching TRBD1 (6 bases). V lost 4 bases and J 5 bases, leaving 12 bases between the germline ends. The CDR3 loop spans 13 amino acids. The germline gives CDR1 MNHNS, CDR2 SASEGT. CDR3 residues: CASSGTRGNEQYF. CDR3 coding DNA: TGTGCCAGCAGTGGCACCAGGGGAAACGAGCAGTACTTC.

There are a few counts of this clonotype. This sequence joins TRBV10-3 and TRBJ1-1; the D is unclear. The ends were cut back, 10 bases at V and 1 base at J, with 13 bases in the middle. The length of the CDR3 is 13 residues. Germline V gene sequence: CDR1 ENHRY, CDR2 SYGVKD. The CDR3 DNA reads TGTGCCACCCTTAATACACCGAACACTGAAGCTTTCTTT. Translated: CATLNTPNTEAFF.

This clonotype came up a few times. The rearrangement links TRBV6-5 to TRBJ2-1, with TRBD1 matching over 7 bases. The V segment lost 0 bases and the J segment 6 bases; nucleotides outside the gene matches: 8. Germline V CDR1 and CDR2: MNHEY, SVGAGI. The CDR3 contains 16 residues. CDR3 protein: CASSYSYRGEVNEQFF. In DNA, the CDR3 is TGTGCCAGCAGTTACTCATACAGGGGCGAGGTCAATGAGCAGTTCTTC.

This clonotype has a handful of counts. The chain recombines TRBV6-2 or TRBV6-3 with TRBJ2-5; D is uncertain. The CDR3 contains 13 residues. V was clipped by 6 bases and J by 3 bases, with 11 bases between them. Germline values: CDR1 MNHEY, CDR2 SVGEGT. CDR3 nucleotides: TGTGCCAGCAGCCCCACTTCTGAAGAGACCCAGTACTTC. This gives the protein CASSPTSEETQYF.

Many counts were recorded for this clonotype. Germline is not matched at one junction end, which may reflect a read error. This sequence joins TRBV5-1 and TRBJ2-5; 7 nucleotides align to TRBD1. Germline loops: CDR1 SGHRS, CDR2 YFSETQ. This CDR3 has 14 residues. CDR3 in amino acids: CASSAGTAQETQYF. The CDR3 DNA sequence: TGTGCCAGCAGCGCCGGGACAGCACAAGAGACCCAGTACTTC.

The CDR3 is CASSSRRDNEQFF. The CDR3 DNA reads TGTGCCAGCAGTTCCCGACGAGACAATGAGCAGTTCTTC. V gene TRBV6-5 combines with J gene TRBJ2-1; D is undetermined. The CDR3 contains 13 residues. The germline gives CDR1 MNHEY, CDR2 SVGAGI. V lost 4 bases and J lost 5, with 9 bases in between.

CDR3 DNA: TGTGCCAGCAGACCTCCACTAGCGGGGGAGTACGAGCAGTACTTC. Translating it yields CASRPPLAGEYEQYF. This sequence joins TRBV12-3 or TRBV12-4 and TRBJ2-7; 11 bases are shared with TRBD2. The CDR3 extends over 15 amino acids. The junction had 8 bases not matched to a gene; V was cut back by 6 bases and J by 4 bases.

This clonotype was seen once. This chain connects TRBV5-1 to TRBJ1-6; D not resolved. Germline lookup yields CDR1 SGHRS and CDR2 YFSETQ. V lost 4 bases and J lost 6, with 17 bases in between. The CDR3 length is 16 residues. CDR3 DNA: TGCGCCAGCAGCCGGGCAGACTACGTCGGTAATTCACCCCTCCACTTT. Residues: CASSRADYVGNSPLHF.

The J gene is TRBJ2-2, the V gene TRBV4-3; 9 nucleotides align to TRBD2. There are 17 residues in the CDR3. V shed 3 bases, J shed 2 bases, and the junction held 7 bases outside the gene matches. Germline V lookup: CDR1 LGHNA, CDR2 YSLEER. CDR3 in amino acids: CASSHEPSGTNTGELFF. The CDR3, as DNA: TGCGCCAGCAGCCACGAACCTAGCGGGACTAACACCGGGGAGCTGTTTTTT.

This clonotype was seen repeatedly, ten times or more. V is TRBV12-3 or TRBV12-4 and J is TRBJ1-5; tentative D call: TRBD1 (5 bases). Trimming shortened V by 6 bases and J by 6 bases, and 15 bases separated the two germline ends. This CDR3 contains 14 residues. As DNA, the CDR3 is TGTGCCAGCAGCCGCCCCGGGAGGGGTCAGCCCCAGCATTTT. Translation: CASSRPGRGQPQHF.

The rearrangement joins TRBV5-4 to TRBJ1-2; no firm D call. V was cut by 4 bases and J by 0 bases, with 13 bases left in between. Germline-derived CDR1 and CDR2 are SGHNT and YYREEE (reference sequence). CDR3 length: 15 residues. The CDR3 nucleotides read TGTGCCAGCAGCATTGGAGGATCATCTAACTATGGCTACACCTTC. It specifies CASSIGGSSNYGYTF.

This clonotype was counted only a few times. This chain connects TRBV7-2 to TRBJ2-3; the D is unclear. V was clipped by 4 bases and J by 4 bases, with 15 bases between them. Germline V lookup: CDR1 SGHTA, CDR2 FQGNSA. The CDR3 has 15 amino acids. CDR3 in DNA: TGTGCCAGCAGCTCCGGACCGTCCCCGCCAGATACGCAGTATTTT. Translation: CASSSGPSPPDTQYF. Combining the CDR3 with reference TRBV7-2 and TRBJ2-3 gives the whole variable domain GAGVSQSPSNKVTEKGKDVELRCDPISGHTALYWYRQSLGQGLEFLIYFQGNSAPDKSGLPSDRFSAERTGGSVSTLTIQRTQQEDSAVYLCASSSGPSPPDTQYFGPGTRLTVL.

The CDR3 sequence: CASSFGWNNQPQHF. CDR3 coding DNA: TGTGCCAGCAGTTTTGGATGGAACAATCAGCCCCAGCATTTT. This chain connects TRBV12-3 or TRBV12-4 to TRBJ1-5; unclear D gene. With 3 bases removed from V and 3 bases from J, the gap between germline ends came to 9 bases. This CDR3 spans 14 amino acids.

This clonotype has just one count. The chain joins TRBV3-1 to TRBJ2-5; D possibly corresponds to TRBD2 (5 bases). There are 14 residues in the CDR3. V lost 5 bases and J lost 1, with 11 bases in between. The germline CDR1 and CDR2 sequences are LGHDT and YNNKEL (reference sequence). As DNA, the CDR3 is TGTGCCAGCAGCGCCGAGGGCTTCCAAGAGACCCAGTACTTC. This gives the protein CASSAEGFQETQYF.

In this sample, this clonotype turned up a few times. This rearrangement joins TRBV28 to TRBJ1-1; no clear D gene. This CDR3 spans 14 amino acids. Germline values: CDR1 MDHEN, CDR2 SYDVKM. Trimming took off 6 bases at V and 0 bases at J, with 11 bases between the two ends. CDR3 protein: CASRNDRMNTEAFF. The CDR3 nucleotides are TGTGCCAGCAGAAACGACCGAATGAACACTGAAGCTTTCTTT.

The chain has TRBV3-1 and TRBJ2-2, with 10 bases matching TRBD1. The V and J ends lost 4 bases and 7 bases, in that order; junction bases with no gene match: 6. CDR3 length equals 15 residues. CDR1 and CDR2 from the germline V gene are LGHDT and YNNKEL (reference sequence). CDR3 region: CASSPGQGFDGELFF. CDR3 nucleotide sequence: TGTGCCAGCAGCCCGGGACAGGGGTTCGACGGGGAGCTGTTTTTT.